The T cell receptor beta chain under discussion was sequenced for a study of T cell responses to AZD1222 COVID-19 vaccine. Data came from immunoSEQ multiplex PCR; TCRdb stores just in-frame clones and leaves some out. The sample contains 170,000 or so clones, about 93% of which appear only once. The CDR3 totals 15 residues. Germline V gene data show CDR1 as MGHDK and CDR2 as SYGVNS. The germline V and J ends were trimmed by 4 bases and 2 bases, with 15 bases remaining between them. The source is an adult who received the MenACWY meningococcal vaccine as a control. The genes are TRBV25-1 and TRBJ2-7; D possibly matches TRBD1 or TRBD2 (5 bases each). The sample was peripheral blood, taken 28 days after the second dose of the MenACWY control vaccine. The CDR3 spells CASSVSRGLTYEQYF. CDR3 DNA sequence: TGTGCCAGCAGTGTGAGTCGGGGCCTTACCTACGAGCAGTACTTC.